The rows below give T cell receptor beta chains drawn from one sample of a study of regulatory T cells in long-lasting Graves disease. A single record per CDR3 protein comes from TCRdb applying MiXCR to the multiplex PCR reads. The top ten hold 25% to 30% of the sample, which has 300,000 to 400,000 distinct CDR3 sequences, about a sixth seen once. The sample also formed part of further work on T cells in Graves' hyperthyroidism and ophthalmopathy.

The starting material was peripheral blood mononuclear cells (PBMCs), obtained at new diagnosis, from a patient treated with antithyroid drugs. These receptor sequences come from a man aged 35-49 years with Graves disease. CDR3s include the opening cysteine and the closing phenylalanine or tryptophan. The size field is filled for only some rows; it gives once, few, many or a size class.

TRBJ2-1	many	TRBV18	CASSRTGLDNEQFF
TRBJ2-2	few	TRBV6-2/TRBV6-3	CASSYLFLGQPNTGELFF
TRBJ2-7	many	TRBV7-6	CASSLGPKQYF
TRBJ2-5	few	TRBV5-1	CASSLVRNQETQYF
TRBJ2-7	many	TRBV2	CASSYTIDEQYF
TRBJ2-4	many	TRBV30	CAWGGAKNIQYF
TRBJ1-3	.	TRBV27	CASSSIQTSDRLFGNTIYF
TRBJ2-7	.	TRBV20-1	CSVSPRYEQYF
TRBJ2-2	many	TRBV2	CASSVSGGLNTGELFF
TRBJ1-6	few	TRBV9	CASSVGTGYSPLHF
TRBJ1-6	many	TRBV7-2	CASSFSVNSPLHF
TRBJ1-1	.	TRBV3-1	CASSQERLGDSNTEAFF
TRBJ2-2	.	TRBV11-2	CASNIRGGTIGELFF
TRBJ2-3	many	TRBV20-1	CSALQDRVTDTQYF
TRBJ2-6	.	TRBV6-2/TRBV6-3	CASREGQGTDLSGANVLTF
TRBJ2-5	many	TRBV30	CAWSVGGGYQETQYF
TRBJ2-1	many	TRBV28	CASRRGGNSYNEQFF
TRBJ2-1	many	TRBV3-1	CASSQVGGTCDEQFF
TRBJ2-5	many	TRBV20-1	CSASLGPETQYF
TRBJ2-2	many	TRBV7-2	CASSSDRTGELFF
TRBJ2-1	.	TRBV7-2	CASRPGGLQGEQFF
TRBJ2-3	many	TRBV15	CATRSRADTQYF